This TCR beta chain comes out of a study of vaccination effects on CD4 cells after COVID-19. General study findings and limits: Clones that were induced by infection or by vaccine showed marked contraction late after vaccination.

Peptide-pool stimulation followed by sequencing identified expanded antigen-specific CD4+ clonotypes in the ViraFEST assay. Cultured cells yielded isolated CD4+ T cells after less than 11 days. The vaccine given was either BNT162b2 or mRNA-1273, in two doses. Profiling relied on immunoSEQ multiplex PCR, and the TCRdb table lists in-frame clones only, not all of them. The data show around 25,000 clones, 80% to 90% seen once. As for this clone: As yet, its antigen is unknown.

The origin of this receptor is a human donor who received a COVID-19 vaccine. Some clones in this sample may be carry-over from other donors' samples. The source was CD4+ T cells from PBMCs cultured with HCoV-NL63 spike peptides, collected after COVID-19 vaccination.

CDR3 in amino acids: CASSLEGTSQGEPQHF. CDR3 nucleotides: TGCGCCAGCAGCTTGGAAGGGACATCCCAGGGAGAGCCCCAGCATTTT. This chain joins TRBV5-1 and TRBJ1-5; TRBD1 is a possible D gene (6 bases). Per germline, CDR1 SGHRS and CDR2 YFSETQ. V lost 0 bases, J lost 8 bases, and 18 bases lay in between. CDR3 length equals 16 residues.